Listed below are T cell receptor beta chains from one sample, sequenced in a study of cytomegalovirus exposure and HLA in healthy donors. Method: immunoSEQ multiplex PCR; TCRdb's copy keeps in-frame clones and lacks some. This sample has fewer than 200,000 clones, with 76% found just once. The specimen sequenced was PBMCs. Receptors originate from a female donor in good health and CMV-seronegative. Both conserved end residues are part of each CDR3. The order of the fields is V gene, clone size, CDR3 protein. Rows may omit the clone size; those that give it use once, few, many or a size class.

TRBV7-2	.	CASSLGFGTGGDGYTF
TRBV18	.	CASSPQGKSSGNTIYF
TRBV5-6	.	CASSLWLAGGKNSQYF
TRBV9	.	CASSGNTTGNEQFF
TRBV21-1	.	CASSAGNRGLGPWVYEQYF
TRBV7-2	.	CASSLVRQYGYTF
TRBV28	few	CASSLSGKVMGTDTQYF
TRBV23-1	.	CASSQSSGAAEKLFF
TRBV5-1	.	CASSLNFQGEKLFF
TRBV30	.	CAWEKGTEAFF
TRBV27	.	CASSLRGAYNEQFF
TRBV2	.	CASSDQGVRDEKLFF
TRBV30	.	CAWSVLAPTDTQYF